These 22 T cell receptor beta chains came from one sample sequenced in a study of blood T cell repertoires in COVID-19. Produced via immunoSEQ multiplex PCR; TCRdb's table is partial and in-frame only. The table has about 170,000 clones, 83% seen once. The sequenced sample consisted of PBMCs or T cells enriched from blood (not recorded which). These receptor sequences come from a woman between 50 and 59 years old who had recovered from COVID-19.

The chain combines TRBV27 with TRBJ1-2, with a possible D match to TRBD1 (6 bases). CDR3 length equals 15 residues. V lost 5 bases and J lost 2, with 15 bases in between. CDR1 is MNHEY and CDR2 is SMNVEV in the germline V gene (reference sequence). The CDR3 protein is CASSIRGGQNYGYTF. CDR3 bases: TGTGCCAGCAGTATCCGGGGGGGGCAGAACTATGGCTACACCTTC.

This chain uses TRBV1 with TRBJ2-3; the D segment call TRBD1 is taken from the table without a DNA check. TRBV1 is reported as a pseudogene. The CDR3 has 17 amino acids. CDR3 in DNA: TGCACCAGCAGCCAAGCCCCCGGGGACAGAAGCACAGATACGCAGTATTTT. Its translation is CTSSQAPGDRSTDTQYF.

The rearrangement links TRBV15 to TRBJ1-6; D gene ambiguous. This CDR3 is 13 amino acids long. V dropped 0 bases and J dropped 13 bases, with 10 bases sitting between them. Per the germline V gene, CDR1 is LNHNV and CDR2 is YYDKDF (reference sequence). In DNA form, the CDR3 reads TGTGCCACCAGCAGAGATGGGAGGTCGCCCCTCCACTTT. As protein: CATSRDGRSPLHF.

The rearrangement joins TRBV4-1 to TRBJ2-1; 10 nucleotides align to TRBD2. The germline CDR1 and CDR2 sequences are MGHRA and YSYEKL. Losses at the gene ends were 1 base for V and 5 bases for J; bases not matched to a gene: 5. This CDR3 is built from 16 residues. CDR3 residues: CASSQVGSGRNNEQFF. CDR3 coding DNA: TGCGCCAGCAGCCAAGTGGGTAGCGGGAGGAACAATGAGCAGTTCTTC.

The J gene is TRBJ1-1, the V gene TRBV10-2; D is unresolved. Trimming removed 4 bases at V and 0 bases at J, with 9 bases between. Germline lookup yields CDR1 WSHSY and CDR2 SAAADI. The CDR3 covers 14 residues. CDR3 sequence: CASSGDIMNTEAFF. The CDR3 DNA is TGCGCCAGCAGTGGAGACATAATGAACACTGAAGCTTTCTTT.

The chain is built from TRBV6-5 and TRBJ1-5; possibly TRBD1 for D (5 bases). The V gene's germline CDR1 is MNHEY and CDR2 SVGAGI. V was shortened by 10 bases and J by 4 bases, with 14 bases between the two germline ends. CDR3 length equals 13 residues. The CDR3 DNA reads TGTGCCACGAAGATGGGGGGAAATCAGCCCCAGCATTTT. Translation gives CATKMGGNQPQHF.

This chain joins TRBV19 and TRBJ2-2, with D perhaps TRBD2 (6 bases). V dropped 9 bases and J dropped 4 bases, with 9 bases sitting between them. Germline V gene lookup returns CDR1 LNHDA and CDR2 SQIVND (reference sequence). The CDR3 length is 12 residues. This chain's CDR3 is CASEEGTGELFF. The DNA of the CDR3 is TGTGCCAGCGAGGAGGGCACCGGGGAGCTGTTTTTT.

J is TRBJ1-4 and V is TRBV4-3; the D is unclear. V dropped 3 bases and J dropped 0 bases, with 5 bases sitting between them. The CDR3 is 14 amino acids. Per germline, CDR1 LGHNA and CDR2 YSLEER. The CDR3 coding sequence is TGCGCCAGCAGCCAGTCTGCAACTAATGAAAAACTGTTTTTT. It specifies CASSQSATNEKLFF.

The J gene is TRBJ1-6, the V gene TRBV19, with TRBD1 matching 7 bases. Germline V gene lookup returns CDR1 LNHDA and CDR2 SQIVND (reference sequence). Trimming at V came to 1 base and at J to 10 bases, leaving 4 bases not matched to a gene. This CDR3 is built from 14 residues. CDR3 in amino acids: CASSIGQGTSPLHF. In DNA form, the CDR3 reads TGTGCCAGTAGTATAGGACAGGGCACCTCACCCCTCCACTTT. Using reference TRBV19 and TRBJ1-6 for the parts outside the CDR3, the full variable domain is DGGITQSPKYLFRKEGQNVTLSCEQNLNHDAMYWYRQDPGQGLRLIYYSQIVNDFQKGDIAEGYSVSREKKESFPLTVTSAQKNPTAFYLCASSIGQGTSPLHFGNGTRLTVT.

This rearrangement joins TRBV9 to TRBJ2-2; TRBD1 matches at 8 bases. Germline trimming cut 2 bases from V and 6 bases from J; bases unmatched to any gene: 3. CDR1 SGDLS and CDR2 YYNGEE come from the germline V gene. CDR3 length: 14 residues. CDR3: CASSVTGGPGELFF. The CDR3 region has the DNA TGTGCCAGCAGCGTCACAGGGGGGCCCGGGGAGCTGTTTTTT.

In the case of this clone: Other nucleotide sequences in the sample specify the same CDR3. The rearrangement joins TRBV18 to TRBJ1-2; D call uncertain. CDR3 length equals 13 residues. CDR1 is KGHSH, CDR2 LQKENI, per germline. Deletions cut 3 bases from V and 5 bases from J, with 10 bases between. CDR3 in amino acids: CASSPERSYGYTF. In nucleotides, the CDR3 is TGTGCCAGCTCACCCGAGAGGAGTTATGGCTACACCTTC.

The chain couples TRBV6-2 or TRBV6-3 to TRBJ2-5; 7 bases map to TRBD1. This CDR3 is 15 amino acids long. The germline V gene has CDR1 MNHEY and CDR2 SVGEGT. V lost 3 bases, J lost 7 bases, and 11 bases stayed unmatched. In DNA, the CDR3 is TGTGCCAGCAGTTATTCGGCAGGGGGAAGGGGGACCCAGTACTTC. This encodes CASSYSAGGRGTQYF.

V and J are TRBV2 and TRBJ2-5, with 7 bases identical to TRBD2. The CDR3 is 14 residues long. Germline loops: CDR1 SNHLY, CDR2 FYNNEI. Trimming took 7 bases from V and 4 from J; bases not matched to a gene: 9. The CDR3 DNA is TGTGCCAGCACCGAGGGCGGGAGTTCAGAGACCCAGTACTTC. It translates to CASTEGGSSETQYF.

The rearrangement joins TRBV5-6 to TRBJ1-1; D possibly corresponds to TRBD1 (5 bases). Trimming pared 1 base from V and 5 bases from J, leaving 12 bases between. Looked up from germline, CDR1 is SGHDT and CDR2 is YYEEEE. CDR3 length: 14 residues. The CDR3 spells CASSLSGGRTEAFF. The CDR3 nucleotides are TGTGCCAGCAGCTTGTCCGGGGGGAGGACTGAAGCTTTCTTT.

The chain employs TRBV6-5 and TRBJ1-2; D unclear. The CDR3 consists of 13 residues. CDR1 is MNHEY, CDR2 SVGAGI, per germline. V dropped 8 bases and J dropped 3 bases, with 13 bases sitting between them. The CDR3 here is CASLTGKDYGYTF. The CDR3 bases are TGTGCCAGCTTGACCGGGAAGGACTATGGCTACACCTTC.

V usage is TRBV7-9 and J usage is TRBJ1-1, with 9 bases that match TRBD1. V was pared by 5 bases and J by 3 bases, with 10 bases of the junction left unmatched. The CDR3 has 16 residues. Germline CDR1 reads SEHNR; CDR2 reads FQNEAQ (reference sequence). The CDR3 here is CASSPGQGIAYTEAFF. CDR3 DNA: TGTGCCAGCAGCCCGGGACAGGGAATCGCGTACACTGAAGCTTTCTTT.

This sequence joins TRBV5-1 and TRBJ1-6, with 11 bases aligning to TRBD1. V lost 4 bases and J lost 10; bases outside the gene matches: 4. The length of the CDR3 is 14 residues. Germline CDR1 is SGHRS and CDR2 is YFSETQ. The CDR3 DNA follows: TGCGCCAGCAGCAAGGGACAGGGGGAATCACCCCTCCACTTT. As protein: CASSKGQGESPLHF.

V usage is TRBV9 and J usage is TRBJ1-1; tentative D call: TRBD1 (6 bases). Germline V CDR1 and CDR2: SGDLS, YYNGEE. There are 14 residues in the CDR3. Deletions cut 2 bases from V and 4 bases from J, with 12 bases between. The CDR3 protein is CASSVTGKSTEAFF. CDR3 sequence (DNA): TGTGCCAGCAGCGTTACAGGGAAAAGCACTGAAGCTTTCTTT.

CDR3 protein: CASSSGLADNEQFF. DNA for the CDR3: TGCGCCAGCAGCTCGGGACTAGCTGACAATGAGCAGTTCTTC. This chain links TRBV5-1 with TRBJ2-1, with TRBD2 identical over 9 bases. Germline assignment: CDR1 SGHRS and CDR2 YFSETQ. CDR3 length: 14 amino acids. V dropped 3 bases and J dropped 5; count of bases not matched to a gene: 3.

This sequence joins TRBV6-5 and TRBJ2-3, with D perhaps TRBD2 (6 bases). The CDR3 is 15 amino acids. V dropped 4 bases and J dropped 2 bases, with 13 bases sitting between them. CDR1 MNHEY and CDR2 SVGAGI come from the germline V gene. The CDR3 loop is CASSFPGLATDTQYF. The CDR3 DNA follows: TGTGCCAGCAGTTTTCCGGGACTGGCCACAGATACGCAGTATTTT.

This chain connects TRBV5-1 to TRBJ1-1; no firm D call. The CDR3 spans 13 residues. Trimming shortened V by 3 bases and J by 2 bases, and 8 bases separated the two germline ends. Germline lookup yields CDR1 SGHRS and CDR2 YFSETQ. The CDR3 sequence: CASSYEGNTEAFF. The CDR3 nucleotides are TGCGCCAGCAGCTACGAGGGAAACACTGAAGCTTTCTTT.

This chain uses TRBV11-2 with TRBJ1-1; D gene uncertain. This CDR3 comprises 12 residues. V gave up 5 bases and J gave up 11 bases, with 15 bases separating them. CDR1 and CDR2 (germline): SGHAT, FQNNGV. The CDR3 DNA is TGTGCCAGCAGCCCCTTACCTACGGTGGCTTTCTTT. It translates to CASSPLPTVAFF. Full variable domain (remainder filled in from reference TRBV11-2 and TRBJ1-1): EAGVAQSPRYKIIEKRQSVAFWCNPISGHATLYWYQQILGQGPKLLIQFQNNGVVDDSQLPKDRFSAERLKGVDSTLKIQPAKLEDSAVYLCASSPLPTVAFFGQGTRLTVV.